Presented here are 14 T cell receptor beta chains from one specimen sequenced in a study of blood T cell repertoires in COVID-19. Using immunoSEQ multiplex PCR, the repertoire was profiled, and TCRdb retains in-frame clones only, with some absent. The repertoire includes some 490,000 clones, about nine tenths of them detected once, and around 8% sits in the top ten. Sequences were obtained from PBMCs or T cells enriched from blood (not recorded which). The receptor source for this set is a woman aged 55-75 years who had recovered from COVID-19.

The chain is built from TRBV19 and TRBJ2-3, with 10 bases that match TRBD2. CDR3 size: 15 residues. The ends lost 4 bases at V and 7 bases at J; junction bases unmatched: 8. Germline CDR1 and CDR2: LNHDA and SQIVND (reference sequence). This chain's CDR3 is CASSRSSGGDNTQYF. CDR3 DNA: TGTGCCAGTAGTAGGTCTAGCGGGGGCGACAATACGCAGTATTTT.

The chain is built from TRBV3-1 (or the pseudogene TRBV3-2) and TRBJ2-7; possible D gene TRBD1, 6 bases. The germline CDR1 and CDR2 sequences are LGHDT and YNNKEL (reference sequence). V dropped 6 bases and J dropped 9 bases, with 18 bases sitting between them. The CDR3 runs to 13 residues. For the CDR3, the DNA is TGTGCCAGCAGTTTACAGGGAAAGGTTCGGCAGTACTTC. Amino acids: CASSLQGKVRQYF.

This chain links TRBV16 with TRBJ1-1, with a weak D call TRBD1 (6 bases). V was cut by 4 bases and J by 3 bases, with 12 bases left in between. From germline, CDR1 is KGHSY and CDR2 FQNENV. The CDR3 consists of 14 residues. The CDR3 DNA sequence: TGTGCCAGCAGCCCCCGGCAGGGGTACACTGAAGCTTTCTTT. It codes for CASSPRQGYTEAFF.

The chain joins TRBV2 to TRBJ1-5, with unresolved D. The CDR3 has 16 residues. Germline CDR1 and CDR2: SNHLY and FYNNEI. Trimming pared 5 bases from V and 0 bases from J, leaving 14 bases between. The CDR3 is CASSLSGLISNQPQHF. The CDR3 DNA sequence: TGTGCCAGCAGTTTGTCAGGCCTAATTAGCAATCAGCCCCAGCATTTT.

The V gene is TRBV10-3, the J gene TRBJ2-1, with 14 nucleotides matching TRBD2. Trimming took 6 bases from V and 8 from J; bases not matched to a gene: 9. This CDR3 contains 16 residues. Germline CDR1 is ENHRY and CDR2 is SYGVKD. This CDR3 is CAIRKLTSGGDDEQFF. CDR3 coding DNA: TGTGCCATCAGGAAATTGACTAGCGGGGGGGATGATGAGCAGTTCTTC.

The chain recombines TRBV19 with TRBJ2-1; 8 bases match TRBD2. Losses at the gene ends were 5 bases for V and 0 bases for J; bases not matched to a gene: 6. CDR1 is LNHDA and CDR2 is SQIVND in the germline V gene (reference sequence). The CDR3 extends over 16 amino acids. The CDR3 here is CASSYSGVSSYNEQFF. In DNA form, the CDR3 reads TGTGCCAGTAGTTATAGCGGGGTCAGCTCCTACAATGAGCAGTTCTTC. Complete variable domain (other parts from reference TRBV19 and TRBJ2-1): DGGITQSPKYLFRKEGQNVTLSCEQNLNHDAMYWYRQDPGQGLRLIYYSQIVNDFQKGDIAEGYSVSREKKESFPLTVTSAQKNPTAFYLCASSYSGVSSYNEQFFGPGTRLTVL.

V and J are TRBV5-8 and TRBJ2-7, with TRBD2 identical over 8 bases. The CDR3 extends over 16 amino acids. Germline CDR1 reads SGHTS; CDR2 reads YDEGEE. Trimming cost V 4 bases and J 3 bases; bases outside gene matches: 12. The CDR3 sequence: CASSPPGGDFNYEQYF. For the CDR3, the DNA is TGTGCCAGCAGCCCGCCGGGGGGGGACTTCAACTACGAGCAGTACTTC.

The chain has TRBV7-2 and TRBJ1-1; D possibly corresponds to TRBD1 (6 bases). V lost 3 bases and J lost 1, with 9 bases in between. CDR3 length equals 14 residues. From germline, CDR1 is SGHTA and CDR2 FQGNSA. The CDR3 nucleotides are TGTGCCAGCAGCTTCTCCAGGGGGAACACTGAAGCTTTCTTT. This encodes CASSFSRGNTEAFF. The variable domain in full, completed from reference TRBV7-2 and TRBJ1-1, reads GAGVSQSPSNKVTEKGKDVELRCDPISGHTALYWYRQSLGQGLEFLIYFQGNSAPDKSGLPSDRFSAERTGGSVSTLTIQRTQQEDSAVYLCASSFSRGNTEAFFGQGTRLTVV.

The rearrangement uses TRBV10-2 and TRBJ1-3; tentatively, D is TRBD1 (5 bases). The CDR3 length is 13 residues. Germline CDR1 and CDR2: WSHSY and SAAADI. V was shortened by 6 bases and J by 2 bases, with 8 bases between the two germline ends. In nucleotides, the CDR3 is TGCGCCAGCAGGACAGATACTGGAAACACCATATATTTT. This sequence encodes CASRTDTGNTIYF.

This chain connects TRBV7-2 to TRBJ1-2; tentatively, D is TRBD1 (5 bases). The CDR3 consists of 13 residues. V was clipped by 4 bases and J by 8 bases, with 14 bases between them. Germline loops: CDR1 SGHTA, CDR2 FQGNSA. CDR3 sequence: CASSWQGAQGYTF. The CDR3, as DNA: TGTGCCAGCAGCTGGCAAGGGGCTCAAGGCTACACCTTC.

The V call is TRBV18, the J call TRBJ2-1; no clear D gene. V was pared by 1 base and J by 7 bases, with 5 bases between. Germline loops: CDR1 KGHSH, CDR2 LQKENI. This CDR3 is built from 12 residues. The CDR3 DNA is TGTGCCAGCTCACCACGGCTGAATGAGCAGTTCTTC. Amino acid sequence: CASSPRLNEQFF.

The V gene is TRBV24-1, the J gene TRBJ1-2; TRBD1 aligns across 7 bases. The germline gives CDR1 KGHDR, CDR2 SFDVKD. V lost 3 bases to trimming and J lost 9 bases; unmatched junction nucleotides: 6. This CDR3 spans 13 amino acids. CDR3 coding DNA: TGTGCCACCAGTGATAAACCGGGACAGAGCTACACCTTC. Its translation is CATSDKPGQSYTF.

This chain links TRBV6-5 with TRBJ1-2; D perhaps matches TRBD1 (6 bases). V lost 6 bases and J 6 bases, leaving 17 bases between the germline ends. This CDR3 region has 14 residues. Germline assignment: CDR1 MNHEY and CDR2 SVGAGI. In DNA, the CDR3 is TGTGCCAGCAGCACTGGGGGGGGCCGAAATGGCTACACCTTC. It specifies CASSTGGGRNGYTF.

The chain combines TRBV3-1 (or the pseudogene TRBV3-2) with TRBJ2-3; 11 bases fit TRBD1. Per germline, CDR1 LGHDT and CDR2 YNNKEL (reference sequence). V lost 1 base to trimming and J lost 7 bases; unmatched junction nucleotides: 4. The CDR3 consists of 15 residues. CDR3 nucleotides: TGTGCCAGCAGCCAAGGGACAGGGGGCTCATATACGCAGTATTTT. Translation: CASSQGTGGSYTQYF.